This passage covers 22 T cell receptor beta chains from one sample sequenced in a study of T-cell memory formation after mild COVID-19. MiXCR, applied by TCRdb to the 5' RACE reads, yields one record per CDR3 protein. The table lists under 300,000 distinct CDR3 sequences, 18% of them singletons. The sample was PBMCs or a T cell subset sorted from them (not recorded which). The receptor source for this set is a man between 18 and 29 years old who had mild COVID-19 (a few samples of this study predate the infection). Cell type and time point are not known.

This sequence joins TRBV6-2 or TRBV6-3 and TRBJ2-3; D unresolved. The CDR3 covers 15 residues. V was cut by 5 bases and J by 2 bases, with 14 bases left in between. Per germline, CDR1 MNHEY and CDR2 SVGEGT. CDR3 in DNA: TGTGCCAGCAGTGGAACAAGCCTCTTCACAGATACGCAGTATTTT. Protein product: CASSGTSLFTDTQYF.

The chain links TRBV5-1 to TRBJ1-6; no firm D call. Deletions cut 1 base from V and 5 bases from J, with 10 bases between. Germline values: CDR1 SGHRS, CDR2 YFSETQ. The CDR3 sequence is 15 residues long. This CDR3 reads CASSLSAVNNSPLHF. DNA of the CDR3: TGCGCCAGCAGCTTGTCGGCAGTAAATAATTCACCCCTCCACTTT.

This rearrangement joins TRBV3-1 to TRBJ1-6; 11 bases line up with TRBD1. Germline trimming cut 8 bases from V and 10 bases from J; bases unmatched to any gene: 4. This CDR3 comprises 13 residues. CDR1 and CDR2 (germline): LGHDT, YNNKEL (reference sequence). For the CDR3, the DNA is TGTGCCAGCCAGGGACAGGGGGAATCACCCCTCCACTTT. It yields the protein CASQGQGESPLHF. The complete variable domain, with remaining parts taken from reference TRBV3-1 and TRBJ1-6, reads DTAVSQTPKYLVTQMGNDKSIKCEQNLGHDTMYWYKQDSKKFLKIMFSYNNKELIINETVPNRFSPKSPDKAHLNLHINSLELGDSAVYFCASQGQGESPLHFGNGTRLTVT.

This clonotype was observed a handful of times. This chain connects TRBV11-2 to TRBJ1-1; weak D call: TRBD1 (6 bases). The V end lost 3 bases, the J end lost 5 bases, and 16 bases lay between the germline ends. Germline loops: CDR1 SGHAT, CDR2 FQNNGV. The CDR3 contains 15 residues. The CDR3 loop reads CASSFPDTRGTEAFF. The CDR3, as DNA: TGTGCCAGCAGCTTCCCGGACACCAGGGGAACTGAAGCTTTCTTT.

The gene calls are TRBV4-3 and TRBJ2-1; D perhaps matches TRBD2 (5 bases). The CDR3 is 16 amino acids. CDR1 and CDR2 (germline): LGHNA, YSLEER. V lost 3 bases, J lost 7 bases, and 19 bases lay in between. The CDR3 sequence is CASSQRVPVVVNEQFF. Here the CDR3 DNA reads TGCGCCAGCAGCCAGCGGGTCCCTGTTGTTGTGAATGAGCAGTTCTTC.

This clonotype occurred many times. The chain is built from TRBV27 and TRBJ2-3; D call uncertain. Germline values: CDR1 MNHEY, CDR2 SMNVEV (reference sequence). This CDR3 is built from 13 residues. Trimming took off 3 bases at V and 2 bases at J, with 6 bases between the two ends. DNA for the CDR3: TGTGCCAGCAGTTTTCAAGTCACAGATACGCAGTATTTT. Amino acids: CASSFQVTDTQYF.

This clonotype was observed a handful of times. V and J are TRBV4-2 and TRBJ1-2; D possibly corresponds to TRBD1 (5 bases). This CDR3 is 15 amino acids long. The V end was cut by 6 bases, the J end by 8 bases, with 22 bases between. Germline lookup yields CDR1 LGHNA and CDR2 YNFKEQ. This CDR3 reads CASRPSGAAWRGYTF. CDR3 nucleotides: TGTGCCAGCAGACCTTCCGGGGCCGCCTGGCGAGGCTACACCTTC.

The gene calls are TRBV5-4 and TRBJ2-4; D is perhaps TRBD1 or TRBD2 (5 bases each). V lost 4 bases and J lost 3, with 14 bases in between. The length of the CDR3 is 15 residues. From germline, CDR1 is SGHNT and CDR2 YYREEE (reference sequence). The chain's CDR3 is CASSPSGAGKNIQYF. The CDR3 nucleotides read TGTGCCAGCAGCCCCTCCGGGGCTGGCAAAAACATTCAGTACTTC.

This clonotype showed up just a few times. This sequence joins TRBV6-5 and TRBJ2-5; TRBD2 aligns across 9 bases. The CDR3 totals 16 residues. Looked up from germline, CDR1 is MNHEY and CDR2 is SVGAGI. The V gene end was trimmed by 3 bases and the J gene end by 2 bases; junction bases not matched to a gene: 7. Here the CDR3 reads CASSYLAGGMQETQYF. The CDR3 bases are TGTGCCAGCAGTTATCTCGCGGGGGGGATGCAAGAGACCCAGTACTTC.

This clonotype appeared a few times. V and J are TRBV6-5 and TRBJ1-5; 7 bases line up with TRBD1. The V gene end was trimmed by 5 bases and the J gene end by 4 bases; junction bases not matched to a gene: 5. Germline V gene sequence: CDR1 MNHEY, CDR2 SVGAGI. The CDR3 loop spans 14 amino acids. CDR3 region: CASSRGDSNQPQHF. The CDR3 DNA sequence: TGTGCCAGCAGTAGGGGGGACAGTAATCAGCCCCAGCATTTT.

For the CDR3, the DNA is TGTGCCAGCAGCTTAGATGCCAGTTCCTATGGCTACACCTTC. This encodes CASSLDASSYGYTF. The chain links TRBV7-6 to TRBJ1-2; no firm D call. From germline, CDR1 is SGHVS and CDR2 FNYEAQ. This CDR3 spans 14 amino acids. V lost 1 base and J lost 4, with 10 bases in between.

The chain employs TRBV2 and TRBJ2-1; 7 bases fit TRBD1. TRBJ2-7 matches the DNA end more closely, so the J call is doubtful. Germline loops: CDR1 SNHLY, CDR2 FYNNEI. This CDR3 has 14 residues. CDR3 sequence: CASSERGQGNEQYF. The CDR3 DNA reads TGTGCCAGCAGTGAGAGGGGGCAGGGCAATGAGCAGTACTTC.

This chain's CDR3 is CRASLGNTGELFF. The CDR3 DNA sequence: TGCAGAGCAAGCCTAGGAAACACCGGGGAGCTGTTTTTT. This sequence joins TRBV20-1 and TRBJ2-2, with unresolved D. Per the germline V gene, CDR1 is DFQATT and CDR2 is SNEGSKA (reference sequence). The CDR3 contains 13 residues.

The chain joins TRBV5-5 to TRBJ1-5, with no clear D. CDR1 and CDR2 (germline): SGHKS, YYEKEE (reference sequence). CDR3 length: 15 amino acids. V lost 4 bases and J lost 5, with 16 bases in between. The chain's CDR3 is CASSVGRSQDQPQHF. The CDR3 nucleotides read TGTGCCAGCAGCGTTGGGCGGAGCCAGGATCAGCCCCAGCATTTT.

CDR3 sequence (DNA): TGCGCCAGCAGCCCCAAGGGAGAATTATCCTATGAGCAGTTCTTC. This gives the protein CASSPKGELSYEQFF. The rearrangement uses TRBV5-1 and TRBJ2-1; possible D gene TRBD2, 5 bases. This CDR3 contains 15 residues. V was cut by 4 bases and J by 8 bases, with 19 bases left in between. The germline V gene encodes CDR1 SGHRS and CDR2 YFSETQ. Supplemented by reference TRBV5-1 and TRBJ2-1, the full variable domain reads KAGVTQTPRYLIKTRGQQVTLSCSPISGHRSVSWYQQTPGQGLQFLFEYFSETQRNKGNFPGRFSGRQFSNSRSEMNVSTLELGDSALYLCASSPKGELSYEQFFGPGTRLTVL.

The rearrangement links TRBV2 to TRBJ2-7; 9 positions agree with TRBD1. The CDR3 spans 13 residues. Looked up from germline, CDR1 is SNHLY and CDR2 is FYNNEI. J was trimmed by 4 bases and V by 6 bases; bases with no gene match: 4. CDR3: CASRRTGAYEQYV. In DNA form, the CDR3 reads TGTGCCAGCAGGCGGACAGGGGCGTACGAGCAGTACGTC.

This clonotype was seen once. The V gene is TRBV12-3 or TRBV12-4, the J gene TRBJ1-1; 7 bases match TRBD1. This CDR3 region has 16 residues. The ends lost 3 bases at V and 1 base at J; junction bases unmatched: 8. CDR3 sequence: CASSLGPGQPNTEAFF. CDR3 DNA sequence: TGTGCCAGCAGTTTGGGGCCGGGACAGCCGAACACTGAAGCTTTCTTT.

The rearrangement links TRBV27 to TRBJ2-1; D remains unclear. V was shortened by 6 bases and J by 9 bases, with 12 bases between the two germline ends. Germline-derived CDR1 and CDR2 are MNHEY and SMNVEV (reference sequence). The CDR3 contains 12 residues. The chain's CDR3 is CASSSPFGEQFF. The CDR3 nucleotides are TGTGCCAGCAGCTCCCCCTTCGGTGAGCAGTTCTTC.

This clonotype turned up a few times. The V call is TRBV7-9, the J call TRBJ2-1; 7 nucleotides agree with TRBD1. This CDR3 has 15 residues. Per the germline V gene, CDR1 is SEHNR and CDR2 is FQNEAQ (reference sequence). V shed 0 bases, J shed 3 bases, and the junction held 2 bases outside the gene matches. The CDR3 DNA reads TGTGCCAGCAGCTTAGCCCAGGGGGACTACAATGAGCAGTTCTTC. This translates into CASSLAQGDYNEQFF.

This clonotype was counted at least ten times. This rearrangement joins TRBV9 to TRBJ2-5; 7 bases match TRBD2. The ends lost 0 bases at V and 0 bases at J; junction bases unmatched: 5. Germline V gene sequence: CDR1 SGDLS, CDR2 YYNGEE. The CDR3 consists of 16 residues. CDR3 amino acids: CASSVGRGEYQETQYF. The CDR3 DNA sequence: TGTGCCAGCAGCGTAGGACGGGGGGAGTACCAAGAGACCCAGTACTTC.

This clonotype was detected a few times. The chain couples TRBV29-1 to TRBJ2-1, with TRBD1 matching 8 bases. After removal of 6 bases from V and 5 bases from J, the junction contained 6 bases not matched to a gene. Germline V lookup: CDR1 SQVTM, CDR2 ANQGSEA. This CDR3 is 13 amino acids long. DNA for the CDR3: TGCAGCGTCTGGACAGGGTGGCACAATGAGCAGTTCTTC. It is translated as CSVWTGWHNEQFF.

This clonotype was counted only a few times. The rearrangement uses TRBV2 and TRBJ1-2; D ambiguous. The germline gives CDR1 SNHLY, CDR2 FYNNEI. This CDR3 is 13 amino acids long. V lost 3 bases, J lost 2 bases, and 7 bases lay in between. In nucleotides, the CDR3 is TGTGCCAGCAGTGACGGGGTGAACTATGGCTACACCTTC. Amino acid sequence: CASSDGVNYGYTF.